This T cell receptor (beta chain) was identified in a study of sequential checkpoint blockade in melanoma. Background on the study: TCRβ was sequenced from DNA of 75 to 95 pretreatment tumors. After nivolumab or ipilimumab alone, about 20 patients had week-13 rebiopsies.

This table comes from immunoSEQ multiplex PCR, and its TCRdb copy is limited to in-frame clones, with some not included. The table shows about 5,700 clones, with around 21% occurring only once. As to treatment: randomized to nivolumab then ipilimumab (arm A) or the reverse (arm B). Trimming removed 2 bases from V and 4 bases from J; junction bases left unmatched: 8. This CDR3 spans 15 amino acids. Per germline, CDR1 SGHRS and CDR2 YFSETQ. The chain has TRBV5-1 and TRBJ2-7; 8 bases are a match to TRBD1. The TCR originated in a human donor with melanoma. The input for sequencing was tumor tissue (inferred from file names), taken from a patient given nivolumab and ipilimumab in sequence. The CDR3 nucleotides read TGCGCCAGCAGCTTCGAGGGACAGGAGACTTACGAGCAGTACTTC. Its translation: CASSFEGQETYEQYF.